These 21 T cell receptor beta chains were sequenced from one sample in a study of T cell repertoires in cytomegalovirus infection. TCRdb called the reads again in MiXCR, with one record for every CDR3 protein. The data show 200,000 or so distinct CDR3 sequences, with 28% seen just once and roughly 31% held by the top ten. Source material: PBMCs. All receptors derive from a human donor in good health (CMV status not recorded). Some clones in this sample may be carry-over from other donors' samples.

This clonotype is medium-sized by share. This chain connects TRBV7-2 to TRBJ1-1, with 8 bases fitting TRBD1. V lost 3 bases to trimming and J lost 3 bases; unmatched junction nucleotides: 0. CDR3 length: 13 residues. CDR1 SGHTA and CDR2 FQGNSA come from the germline V gene. The CDR3 spells CASSLDRDTEAFF. The CDR3 DNA reads TGTGCCAGCAGCTTGGACAGGGACACTGAAGCTTTCTTT.

The rearrangement links TRBV12-3 or TRBV12-4 to TRBJ2-7; 9 nucleotides agree with TRBD2. This CDR3 comprises 14 residues. The J segment lost 2 bases and the V segment lost 5 bases, leaving 4 bases of the junction unmatched. The CDR3 DNA is TGTGCCAGCAGTCGACTAGCGGCTGCCTACGAGCAGTACTTC. This encodes CASSRLAAAYEQYF.

This clonotype was recorded a few times. The chain joins TRBV20-1 to TRBJ1-6; tentative D call: TRBD1 (6 bases). The CDR3 sequence is 13 residues long. V lost 3 bases, J lost 10 bases, and 13 bases lay in between. CDR1 and CDR2 (germline): DFQATT, SNEGSKA (reference sequence). The CDR3 spells CSASGRGESPLHF. The CDR3 nucleotides are TGCAGTGCTAGCGGCAGGGGAGAATCACCCCTCCACTTT.

This clonotype was detected many times. The V and J genes are TRBV7-2 and TRBJ2-1; D might be TRBD1 (5 bases). Germline loops: CDR1 SGHTA, CDR2 FQGNSA. The CDR3 runs 17 residues. V shed 6 bases and J shed 2 bases, with 20 bases lying between them. CDR3 nucleotide sequence: TGTGCCAGCAGTCCCGACTTCAGCCCGACAGCCTACAATGAGCAGTTCTTC. This encodes CASSPDFSPTAYNEQFF.

The rearrangement uses TRBV19 and TRBJ2-3; 8 bases agree with TRBD1. Germline trimming cut 3 bases from V and 5 bases from J; bases unmatched to any gene: 7. The CDR3 is 15 residues long. The V gene's germline CDR1 is LNHDA and CDR2 SQIVND (reference sequence). The CDR3 spells CASSISWTGIDTQYF. CDR3 nucleotide sequence: TGTGCCAGTAGTATCTCCTGGACAGGGATAGATACGCAGTATTTT.

This clonotype has at least ten counts. The V gene is TRBV11-3, the J gene TRBJ1-6, with D unclear. There are 14 residues in the CDR3. V was shortened by 1 base and J by 8 bases, with 9 bases between the two germline ends. Germline CDR1 and CDR2: SGHNT and YENEEA. The CDR3 DNA reads as TGTGCCAGCAGCTTAGGGAGAAAAGATTCACCCCTCCACTTT. The encoded protein is CASSLGRKDSPLHF.

The rearrangement links TRBV10-3 to TRBJ1-3; TRBD1 is a possible D gene (5 bases). The germline gives CDR1 ENHRY, CDR2 SYGVKD. This CDR3 has 16 amino acids. The V gene lost 4 bases and the J gene lost 0 bases, with 13 bases spanning the gap. DNA for the CDR3: TGTGCCATCAGTGCGGGGACGACGGTCTCTGGAAACACCATATATTTT. Protein product: CAISAGTTVSGNTIYF.

This clonotype was found a few times. The gene calls are TRBV11-2 and TRBJ1-2; a possible D gene is TRBD1 (6 bases). Trimming took off 4 bases at V and 3 bases at J, with 12 bases between the two ends. The CDR3 runs 14 residues. Germline V gene data show CDR1 as SGHAT and CDR2 as FQNNGV. The CDR3 nucleotides are TGTGCCAGCAGCTCACCGGGACAAGACTATGGCTACACCTTC. Amino acids: CASSSPGQDYGYTF.

This clonotype was counted a few times. CDR3 sequence: CASTPDRDGGQPQHF. As DNA, the CDR3 is TGTGCCAGCACCCCGGACAGGGACGGCGGTCAGCCCCAGCATTTT. The genes are TRBV2 and TRBJ1-5; 8 bases line up with TRBD1. The V segment lost 7 bases and the J segment 6 bases; nucleotides outside the gene matches: 11. Germline values: CDR1 SNHLY, CDR2 FYNNEI. The CDR3 extends over 15 amino acids.

This clonotype has more than one count but fewer than ten. The CDR3 sequence: CASSQLWGQANTGELFF. CDR3 coding DNA: TGTGCCAGCAGCCAACTATGGGGACAGGCGAACACCGGGGAGCTGTTTTTT. The chain has TRBV14 and TRBJ2-2; TRBD1 matches at 8 bases. V lost 2 bases to trimming and J lost 0 bases; unmatched junction nucleotides: 5. Looked up from germline, CDR1 is SGHDN and CDR2 is FVKESK. The CDR3 spans 17 residues.

This clonotype turned up a few times. The CDR3 bases are TGTGCCAGCAGTTTTCAGTGGGAGGAGACCCAGTACTTC. It encodes CASSFQWEETQYF. This chain joins TRBV12-3 or TRBV12-4 and TRBJ2-5; perhaps TRBD2 as D (5 bases). V dropped 3 bases and J dropped 5 bases, with 10 bases sitting between them. This CDR3 has 13 amino acids.

This clonotype has just a few counts. The chain is built from TRBV6-5 and TRBJ1-2; 7 nucleotides align to TRBD1. Unmatched junction bases numbered 5, after V lost 10 bases and J lost 0 bases. This CDR3 comprises 13 residues. Germline V gene data show CDR1 as MNHEY and CDR2 as SVGAGI. The CDR3 region has the DNA TGTGCCATTTCCAGGGGGGCTAACTATGGCTACACCTTC. This translates into CAISRGANYGYTF.

This clonotype was recorded a few times. V usage is TRBV6-2 or TRBV6-3 and J usage is TRBJ2-1, with a tentative D call TRBD2 (6 bases). From germline, CDR1 is MNHEY and CDR2 SVGEGT. This CDR3 contains 11 residues. Trimming left V 5 bases short and J 8 bases short, with 7 bases between. The CDR3 protein is CASSGLYEQFF. The CDR3, as DNA: TGTGCCAGCAGTGGACTATATGAGCAGTTCTTC.

This rearrangement joins TRBV29-1 to TRBJ2-1; D ambiguous. Germline values: CDR1 SQVTM, CDR2 ANQGSEA. Trimming left V 5 bases short and J 6 bases short, with 20 bases between. The CDR3 totals 15 residues. In nucleotides, the CDR3 is TGCAGCGTTAATGGTGCGAACAGCCGAGGCAATGAGCAGTTCTTC. Its translation: CSVNGANSRGNEQFF.

This clonotype showed up just a few times. The chain has TRBV6-6 and TRBJ2-7; the D gene is possibly TRBD2 (6 bases). The CDR3 runs to 14 residues. The germline CDR1 and CDR2 sequences are MNHNY and SVGAGI (reference sequence). V was trimmed by 4 bases and J by 3 bases, leaving 13 bases between them. CDR3 sequence reads: CASSSGTRRYEQYF. The CDR3 DNA sequence: TGTGCCAGCAGTTCCGGGACTCGCCGCTACGAGCAGTACTTC.

The chain uses TRBV5-1 and TRBJ1-1, with D perhaps matching TRBD1 (5 bases). Germline V gene sequence: CDR1 SGHRS, CDR2 YFSETQ. The V gene lost 4 bases and the J gene lost 1 base, with 14 bases spanning the gap. The length of the CDR3 is 15 residues. CDR3 loop: CASSPTPTENTEAFF. CDR3 nucleotides: TGCGCCAGCAGCCCGACACCGACAGAGAACACTGAAGCTTTCTTT.

This clonotype was recorded at least ten times. The chain combines TRBV7-8 with TRBJ1-1; 9 bases are shared with TRBD1. The CDR3 is 15 residues long. From germline, CDR1 is SGHVS and CDR2 FQNEAQ. The V segment lost 5 bases and the J segment 5 bases; nucleotides outside the gene matches: 9. CDR3 in amino acids: CASSPAGQGRTEAFF. The DNA for the CDR3 is TGTGCCAGCAGCCCGGCCGGACAGGGGAGGACTGAAGCTTTCTTT.

This clonotype was observed a few times. The chain has TRBV6-6 and TRBJ2-7; 7 nucleotides align to TRBD1. Germline lookup yields CDR1 MNHNY and CDR2 SVGAGI (reference sequence). The CDR3 loop spans 15 amino acids. With 5 bases clipped from V and 7 bases from J, the junction kept 14 bases outside the gene matches. The CDR3 spells CASSTRRIGGWEQYF. The DNA of the CDR3 is TGTGCCAGCAGTACACGCAGGATAGGGGGCTGGGAGCAGTACTTC.

A note on this clonotype: The junction departs from germline at one end; a sequencing error may be responsible. The V and J genes are TRBV10-3 and TRBJ2-7; 8 bases line up with TRBD1. CDR1 is ENHRY and CDR2 is SYGVKD in the germline V gene. The CDR3 length is 13 residues. The CDR3 region has the DNA TGTGCCTTCAGGGGGCGAACAAGACCCGGGCAGTACTTC. Translation: CAFRGRTRPGQYF.

This rearrangement joins TRBV6-2 or TRBV6-3 to TRBJ1-5, with 10 bases lining up with TRBD1. Germline V gene data show CDR1 as MNHEY and CDR2 as SVGEGT. The CDR3 has 15 amino acids. V gave up 6 bases and J gave up 7 bases; unmatched junction bases: 9. This CDR3 reads CASRQPGQGRQPQHF. DNA for the CDR3: TGTGCCAGCAGACAACCGGGACAGGGGAGACAGCCCCAGCATTTT.

The table lists this clonotype with a few counts. The rearrangement uses TRBV5-6 and TRBJ2-1, with 9 bases identical to TRBD2. Germline V gives CDR1 SGHDT, CDR2 YYEEEE. The CDR3 is 20 amino acids. V was pared by 0 bases and J by 3 bases, with 16 bases of the junction left unmatched. The CDR3 nucleotides read TGTGCCAGCAGCTTGGGGATCGGTAGCGGGGGAACCTATTTCTACAATGAGCAGTTCTTC. Translation gives CASSLGIGSGGTYFYNEQFF. The variable domain in full, with the rest retrieved from reference TRBV5-6 and TRBJ2-1, is DAGVTQSPTHLIKTRGQQVTLRCSPKSGHDTVSWYQQALGQGPQFIFQYYEEEERQRGNFPDRFSGHQFPNYSSELNVNALLLGDSALYLCASSLGIGSGGTYFYNEQFFGPGTRLTVL.